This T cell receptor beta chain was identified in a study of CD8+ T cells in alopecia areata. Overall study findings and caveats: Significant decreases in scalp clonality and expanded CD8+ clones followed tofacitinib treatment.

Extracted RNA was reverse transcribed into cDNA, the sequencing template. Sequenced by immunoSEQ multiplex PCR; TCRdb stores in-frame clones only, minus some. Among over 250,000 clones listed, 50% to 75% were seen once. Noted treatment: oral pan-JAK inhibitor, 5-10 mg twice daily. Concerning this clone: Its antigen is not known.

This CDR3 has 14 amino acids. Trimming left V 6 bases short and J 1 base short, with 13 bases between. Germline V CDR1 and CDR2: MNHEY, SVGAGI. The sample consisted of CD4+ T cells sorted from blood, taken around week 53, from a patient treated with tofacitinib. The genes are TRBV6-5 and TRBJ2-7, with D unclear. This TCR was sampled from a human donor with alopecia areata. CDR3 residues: CASSPRVQSYEQYF. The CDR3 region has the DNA TGTGCCAGCAGCCCTAGAGTACAATCCTACGAGCAGTACTTC.